This record concerns one TCR beta chain sequence. The clone's antigen remains unknown. The sample holds no much larger clone one base away, and base qualities are not on file. This entry comes from a study of OX40 agonist ivuxolimab in advanced cancers. Regarding the research as a whole: Ivuxolimab was a fully human IgG2 agonistic monoclonal antibody targeting the costimulatory receptor OX40 (CD134). Intravenous ivuxolimab was administered to patients every 2 weeks at six dose levels: 0.01, 0.1, 0.3, 1.5, 3 and 10 mg/kg. Of the 52 patients in dose escalation, 19 had hepatocellular carcinoma, about 15 had melanoma, 9 had renal cell carcinoma and 9 had head and neck cancer. In the dose-escalation cohort, approximately 83% of patients were male, and the mean age was 60 years with a range of roughly 23 to 79. Patients were allowed to have had prior anti-PD-1, anti-PD-L1 or anti-CTLA-4 therapy, and around 40% of the dose-escalation patients had previously received checkpoint inhibitors. Partial responses occurred in three dose-escalation patients, of whom one had hepatocellular carcinoma and two had cutaneous melanoma. The point of sequencing TCRbeta in the periphery was to test whether ivuxolimab changed TCR sequence diversity and drove clonal T-cell expansion. The paper describes the monotherapy dose-escalation part (N ≈ 50 patients) of the phase I trial of ivuxolimab.

Genomic DNA was isolated from the sorted cells so that the TCRbeta CDR3 region could be sequenced. The immunoSEQ Assay was used for sequencing of TCRbeta CDR3 regions. TCRdb obtained this table from immuneACCESS and retained in-frame rearrangements with V and J assigned. These tables miss some clones; where compared with another copy, unresolved V genes account for less than half of the shortfall, and the remainder is unexplained. Present in this sample are approximately 66,000 clones, roughly nine tenths of which were seen just once. Of the sample, 1% to 1.5% is held by the ten largest clones. The trial excluded patients who had a history of autoimmune disease or were on systemic immunosuppression. In every dose cohort, peripheral blood was drawn for TCR sequencing at baseline, cycle 4 day 1, and cycle 7 day 1. Samples were obtained from an open-label, multicenter, first-in-human phase I dose-escalation trial of ivuxolimab. Adults with locally advanced or metastatic melanoma, renal cell carcinoma, hepatocellular carcinoma or head and neck squamous cell carcinoma were enrolled in the trial. Before TCR sequencing, CD4+ and CD8+ T cells were separately sorted from peripheral blood.

Broader findings and caveats from the paper: Partial responders in the 0.1-3.0 mg/kg groups had among the lowest normalized peripheral clonal expansion, especially among CD8+ T cells. Which antigens the clonally expanded peripheral T cells were specific for was not determined. Low levels of normalized T-cell clonal expansion were also seen in some patients who did not respond. At doses of 0.1 to 3.0 mg/kg, clonal expansion of both CD4+ and CD8+ blood T cells was observed from baseline to week 6. After ivuxolimab, CD8+ T cells had more expanded clones than CD4+ T cells on average.

Taken from the germline V gene, the CDR1 and CDR2 loops are KGHSY and FQNENV. V sheds 3 bases and J sheds 3 bases, leaving 8 bases between their ends. The CDR3 spans 13 residues, from the cysteine through the phenylalanine. The kept DNA is CDR3 alone, 39 bases in frame from the first base. The sequence was obtained from an adult with an advanced solid tumor such as melanoma, head and neck, liver or kidney cancer. In this chain, TRBV16 is recombined with TRBJ1-2; matching of 5 bases hints at TRBD1 as the D gene. The specimen was CD4+ or CD8+ T cells sorted from blood, collected in a trial of the OX40 agonist ivuxolimab. The DNA reads as follows: TGTGCCAGCAGCCAGCAGGGAGACTATGGCTACACCTTC. It translates to CASSQQGDYGYTF. The full variable domain, completed from the reference TRBV16 and TRBJ1-2 proteins outside the CDR3, reads GEEVAQTPKHLVRGEGQKAKLYCAPIKGHSYVFWYQQVLKNEFKFLISFQNENVFDETGMPKERFSAKCLPNSPCSLEIQATKLEDSAVYFCASSQQGDYGYTFGSGTRLTVV.